Each of the 23 T cell receptor beta chains below was sequenced from the same sample in a study of T cells in Graves' hyperthyroidism and ophthalmopathy. RNA transcripts served as the template for amplifying TCR beta CDR3 regions. The primer set for the first-round RT-PCR of the TCR CDR3 was HTBI. TCRdb called the multiplex PCR reads again in MiXCR, with one record for every CDR3 protein. In the table there are 470,000 or so distinct CDR3 sequences, 20% of which are singletons. Sequenced: blood. These receptors were collected from a man aged 18 to 30 with Graves' hyperthyroidism.

This clonotype was seen many times. V usage is TRBV24-1 and J usage is TRBJ2-2; D assignment may be TRBD1 or TRBD2 (5 bases each). The CDR3 runs 14 residues. The germline gives CDR1 KGHDR, CDR2 SFDVKD. Trimming left V 7 bases short and J 2 bases short, with 10 bases between. CDR3 sequence reads: CATRGRSNTGELFF. DNA of the CDR3: TGTGCCACCAGGGGACGGTCAAACACCGGGGAGCTGTTTTTT.

This clonotype has a count of ten or more. The genes are TRBV12-3 or TRBV12-4 and TRBJ1-3, with 7 bases aligning to TRBD1. The junction had 4 bases not matched to a gene; V was cut back by 6 bases and J by 2 bases. This CDR3 contains 14 residues. The CDR3 here is CASSQTGAGNTIYF. CDR3 nucleotides: TGTGCCAGCAGCCAAACAGGGGCTGGAAACACCATATATTTT.

The chain couples TRBV20-1 to TRBJ2-2; D is possibly TRBD2 (6 bases). CDR1 is DFQATT, CDR2 SNEGSKA, per germline (reference sequence). This CDR3 has 15 residues. With 2 bases removed from V and 3 bases from J, the gap between germline ends came to 13 bases. The CDR3 loop is CSARPQAGYTGELFF. The CDR3 nucleotides read TGCAGTGCTAGACCCCAAGCGGGCTACACCGGGGAGCTGTTTTTT.

This clonotype was picked up many times. CDR3 residues: CSANKRGLVSTQYF. The CDR3 coding sequence is TGCAGTGCCAACAAGCGGGGCTTAGTTTCGACCCAGTACTTC. The chain joins TRBV20-1 to TRBJ2-5; 7 bases are shared with TRBD2. The V gene's germline CDR1 is DFQATT and CDR2 SNEGSKA (reference sequence). V was pared by 6 bases and J by 7 bases, with 14 bases of the junction left unmatched. The CDR3 consists of 14 residues.

A few counts support this clonotype. The rearrangement uses TRBV5-5 and TRBJ2-7; TRBD1 matches at 9 bases. V lost 2 bases to trimming and J lost 2 bases; unmatched junction nucleotides: 8. Germline values: CDR1 SGHKS, CDR2 YYEKEE (reference sequence). The CDR3 length is 16 residues. CDR3 bases: TGTGCCAGCAGCTTTGACAGGGGGTTTGCCACCTACGAGCAGTACTTC. Amino acids: CASSFDRGFATYEQYF.

This clonotype has ten or more counts. This rearrangement joins TRBV5-1 to TRBJ1-1; TRBD1 matches 9 bases. The ends lost 3 bases at V and 4 bases at J; junction bases unmatched: 4. Germline-derived CDR1 and CDR2 are SGHRS and YFSETQ. The CDR3 runs 14 residues. CDR3 sequence reads: CASSWGQGITEAFF. CDR3 DNA sequence: TGCGCCAGCAGCTGGGGACAGGGTATCACTGAAGCTTTCTTT.

In regard to this clonotype: One base away lies a much larger clone, so this may be a sequencing read error. The V and J genes are TRBV6-5 and TRBJ2-7, with 10 positions matching TRBD2. This CDR3 has 14 amino acids. CDR1 MNHEY and CDR2 SVGAGI come from the germline V gene. The junction had 2 bases not matched to a gene; V was cut back by 4 bases and J by 2 bases. CDR3 DNA: TGTGCCAGCAGTTCGACTAGCGGGCCCTACGAGCAGTACTTC. The encoded protein is CASSSTSGPYEQYF.

This clonotype came up many times. The chain employs TRBV10-3 and TRBJ2-7; TRBD1 matches at 12 bases. The germline CDR1 and CDR2 sequences are ENHRY and SYGVKD. The V and J ends lost 2 bases and 5 bases, in that order; junction bases with no gene match: 4. This CDR3 region has 15 residues. The CDR3 loop reads CAISEGTGGLNEQYF. For the CDR3, the DNA is TGTGCCATCAGTGAGGGGACAGGGGGCCTGAACGAGCAGTACTTC.

CDR3 protein: CASSYRSGLYGYTF. The DNA for the CDR3 is TGTGCCAGCAGTTACAGGTCAGGGCTCTATGGCTACACCTTC. The chain employs TRBV6-5 and TRBJ1-2, with D perhaps matching TRBD1 (5 bases). V dropped 2 bases and J dropped 4 bases, with 11 bases sitting between them. The CDR3 loop spans 14 amino acids. CDR1 is MNHEY, CDR2 SVGAGI, per germline.

This clonotype has at least ten counts. The rearrangement uses TRBV10-3 and TRBJ2-7, with D perhaps matching TRBD1 (6 bases). CDR3 length: 15 residues. Trimming took 0 bases from V and 1 from J, leaving 10 bases between them. Germline assignment: CDR1 ENHRY and CDR2 SYGVKD. The CDR3 region is CAISESGDTSYEQYF. In DNA form, the CDR3 reads TGTGCCATCAGTGAGTCGGGGGACACGTCCTACGAGCAGTACTTC.

This clonotype was picked up a small number of times. The chain is built from TRBV11-2 and TRBJ2-6; D uncertain. This CDR3 is 15 amino acids long. Germline V gene lookup returns CDR1 SGHAT and CDR2 FQNNGV. Deletions cut 5 bases from V and 0 bases from J, with 8 bases between. CDR3 DNA: TGTGCCAGCAGCGGAGAGTCCTCTGGGGCCAACGTCCTGACTTTC. Its translation is CASSGESSGANVLTF.

CDR3 loop: CASSIQGEWTEAFF. DNA of the CDR3: TGTGCCAGCAGTATCCAGGGAGAATGGACTGAAGCTTTCTTT. The chain combines TRBV6-1 with TRBJ1-1, with a tentative D call TRBD1 (5 bases). Germline V gene data show CDR1 as MNHNS and CDR2 as SASEGT. This CDR3 region has 14 residues. Trimming shortened V by 5 bases and J by 5 bases, and 15 bases separated the two germline ends.

This clonotype was counted ten times or more. The chain links TRBV4-1 to TRBJ1-5; no definite D call. V shed 6 bases and J shed 0 bases, with 15 bases lying between them. The CDR3 is 16 residues long. The germline V gene has CDR1 MGHRA and CDR2 YSYEKL. In nucleotides, the CDR3 is TGCGCCAGCAGACCCGTCTCGACTTATAGCAATCAGCCCCAGCATTTT. This codes for CASRPVSTYSNQPQHF.

This clonotype was counted at least ten times. The V call is TRBV10-3, the J call TRBJ2-7; TRBD1 aligns across 9 bases. Trimming at V came to 10 bases and at J to 7 bases, leaving 5 bases not matched to a gene. The CDR3 is 11 residues long. Per the germline V gene, CDR1 is ENHRY and CDR2 is SYGVKD. The CDR3 loop is CASRDREEQYF. The CDR3 region has the DNA TGTGCCAGCCGGGACAGGGAAGAGCAGTACTTC.

This clonotype has a count of ten or more. This chain joins TRBV20-1 and TRBJ2-7; 11 bases match TRBD1. The length of the CDR3 is 15 residues. The junction had 8 bases not matched to a gene; V was cut back by 5 bases and J by 2 bases. CDR1 is DFQATT and CDR2 is SNEGSKA in the germline V gene (reference sequence). CDR3 sequence (DNA): TGCAGTGCTCGACCGCGGACAGGGGGCCCCTACGAGCAGTACTTC. It encodes CSARPRTGGPYEQYF.

This clonotype was seen more than once but under ten times. This chain uses TRBV20-1 with TRBJ2-7; TRBD2 matches at 11 bases. The junction had 4 bases not matched to a gene; V was cut back by 4 bases and J by 2 bases. The length of the CDR3 is 14 residues. In germline, CDR1 is DFQATT, CDR2 SNEGSKA (reference sequence). The CDR3 reads CSAKGLADTYEQYF. As DNA, the CDR3 is TGCAGTGCTAAGGGACTAGCGGATACCTACGAGCAGTACTTC.

This clonotype was detected only a few times. The J gene is TRBJ1-5, the V gene TRBV18; D is unclear. The CDR3 has 15 amino acids. CDR1 and CDR2 from the germline V gene are KGHSH and LQKENI. Deletions cut 3 bases from V and 2 bases from J, with 11 bases between. The CDR3: CASSPVGWGNQPQHF. The CDR3 bases are TGTGCCAGCTCACCGGTGGGCTGGGGCAATCAGCCCCAGCATTTT.

This chain joins TRBV6-2 or TRBV6-3 and TRBJ2-7; either TRBD1 or TRBD2 may fit D (6 bases each). In germline, CDR1 is MNHEY, CDR2 SVGEGT. V gave up 5 bases and J gave up 4 bases, with 18 bases separating them. This CDR3 is built from 15 residues. The CDR3 DNA reads as TGTGCCAGCAGTGATTGGGGGGCGACTTTTTACGAGCAGTACTTC. This codes for CASSDWGATFYEQYF.

Notes on this clonotype: A read error is possible here, since a much larger clone lies one base away. The chain carries TRBV6-5 and TRBJ1-2; D gene uncertain. The V gene's germline CDR1 is MNHEY and CDR2 SVGAGI. This CDR3 contains 13 residues. DNA of the CDR3: TGTCCCAGCAGTTTAAGGCCGCTCTATGGCTACACCTTC. It yields the protein CPSSLRPLYGYTF.

This clonotype has a count of ten or more. The rearrangement uses TRBV10-2 and TRBJ2-4; D might be TRBD2 (6 bases). Germline V gives CDR1 WSHSY, CDR2 SAAADI. V lost 3 bases to trimming and J lost 2 bases, with 14 bases between them. CDR3 length equals 16 residues. CDR3 sequence: CASSEGRGGSKNIQYF. CDR3 DNA sequence: TGCGCCAGCAGTGAAGGCCGGGGAGGATCCAAAAACATTCAGTACTTC.

Many counts were recorded for this clonotype. V gene TRBV18 combines with J gene TRBJ2-2; D is uncertain. The V end lost 5 bases, the J end lost 5 bases, and 9 bases lay between the germline ends. Germline lookup yields CDR1 KGHSH and CDR2 LQKENI. This CDR3 region has 13 residues. The CDR3 loop is CASSARPTGELFF. CDR3 bases: TGTGCCAGCTCAGCACGCCCAACCGGGGAGCTGTTTTTT.

The chain links TRBV19 to TRBJ1-6, with 7 bases aligning to TRBD1. The V gene end was trimmed by 5 bases and the J gene end by 11 bases; junction bases not matched to a gene: 9. This CDR3 is 14 amino acids long. In germline, CDR1 is LNHDA, CDR2 SQIVND (reference sequence). The CDR3 loop reads CASSSWDSPAPLHF. The CDR3 nucleotides are TGTGCCAGTAGTTCGTGGGACAGCCCTGCACCCCTCCACTTT.

The chain combines TRBV5-1 with TRBJ2-6; 12 bases match TRBD2. The germline CDR1 and CDR2 sequences are SGHRS and YFSETQ. Unmatched junction bases numbered 8, after V lost 1 base and J lost 0 bases. This CDR3 spans 20 amino acids. CDR3 DNA sequence: TGCGCCAGCAGCTTGCTAGCGGGGGGGCGAGTTCTCTCTGGGGCCAACGTCCTGACTTTC. Amino acid sequence: CASSLLAGGRVLSGANVLTF.